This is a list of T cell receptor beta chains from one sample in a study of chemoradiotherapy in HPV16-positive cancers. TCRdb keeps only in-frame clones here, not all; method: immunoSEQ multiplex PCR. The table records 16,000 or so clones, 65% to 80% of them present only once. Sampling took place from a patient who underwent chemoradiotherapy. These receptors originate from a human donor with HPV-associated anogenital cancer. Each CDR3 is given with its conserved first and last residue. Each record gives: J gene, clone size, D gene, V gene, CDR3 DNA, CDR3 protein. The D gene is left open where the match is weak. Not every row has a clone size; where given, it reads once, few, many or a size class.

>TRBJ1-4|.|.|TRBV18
TGTGCCAGCTCGCCAGGGTCGGGAAATGAAAAACTGTTTTTT
CASSPGSGNEKLFF
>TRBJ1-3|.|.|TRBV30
TGTGCCTGGAGTGTACGGGGCAGTTTAACAGGAAACACCATATATTTT
CAWSVRGSLTGNTIYF
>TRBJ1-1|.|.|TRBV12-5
TGTGCTAGTTCTCGTTCGGACTTGAGGAACACTGAAGCTTTCTTT
CASSRSDLRNTEAFF
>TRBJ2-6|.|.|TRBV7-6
TGTGCCAGCAGCCCTTACAGGGCCGCCTCTGGGGCCAACGTCCTGACTTTC
CASSPYRAASGANVLTF
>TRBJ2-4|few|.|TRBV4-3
TGCGCCAGCAGCCAACGAACAGCTAAATCGGAAGGAAACATTCAGTACTTC
CASSQRTAKSEGNIQYF
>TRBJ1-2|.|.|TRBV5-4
TGTGCCAGCAGCTTGAAAGGGGAAGATGGCTACACCTTC
CASSLKGEDGYTF
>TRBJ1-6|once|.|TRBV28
TGTGCCAGCAGTTCGGACCCAACTAATTCACCCCTCCACTTT
CASSSDPTNSPLHF
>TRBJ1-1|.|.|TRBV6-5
TGTGCCTGCTGGATGAACACTGAAGCTTTCTTT
CACWMNTEAFF
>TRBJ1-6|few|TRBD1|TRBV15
TGTGCCACCAGCAGTAGGACAGGAGGAATTTCACCCCTCCACTTT
CATSSRTGGISPLHF
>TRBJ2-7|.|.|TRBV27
TGTGCCAGCAGCTGGAGGGATTCCTACGAGCAGTACTTC
CASSWRDSYEQYF
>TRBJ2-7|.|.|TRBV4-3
TGCGCCAGCAGCCAAGATCAGTTGGCAGGGTCCTACGAGCAGTACTTC
CASSQDQLAGSYEQYF